The 22 T cell receptor beta chains presented below share a single source sample, sequenced in a study of T cell repertoires in cytomegalovirus infection. These TCRs are of unknown antigen specificity. From the reads, TCRdb called clonotypes with MiXCR, one entry per CDR3 protein. Among approximately 730,000 distinct CDR3 sequences, about 29% were seen once, and the ten largest hold 10% to 15%. Here the sequenced sample was cultured CD8+ T cells from PBMCs, taken from culture after CMV antigen stimulation. Receptors originate from a human donor in good health (CMV status not recorded). Some clones in this sample may be carry-over from other donors' samples.

The table lists this clonotype with many counts. The CDR3 region is CASSLGGQGVPRYV. CDR3 DNA sequence: TGTGCCAGCAGCTTAGGCGGACAGGGTGTTCCCCGGTACGTC. This chain connects TRBV7-2 to TRBJ2-7; 8 nucleotides line up with TRBD1. The CDR3 runs 14 residues. Losses at the gene ends were 1 base for V and 12 bases for J; bases not matched to a gene: 11. Germline CDR1 is SGHTA and CDR2 is FQGNSA.

The chain couples TRBV27 to TRBJ2-1, with D maybe TRBD1 (7 bases). Trimming removed 5 bases at V and 7 bases at J, with 12 bases between. The germline gives CDR1 MNHEY, CDR2 SMNVEV (reference sequence). The length of the CDR3 is 13 residues. The CDR3: CASSGPGGNEQFF. The CDR3, as DNA: TGTGCCAGCAGTGGTCCAGGGGGGAATGAGCAGTTCTTC.

V usage is TRBV5-1 and J usage is TRBJ2-1; a possible D gene is TRBD1 (5 bases). CDR1 is SGHRS, CDR2 YFSETQ, per germline. The CDR3 covers 15 residues. V dropped 0 bases and J dropped 5 bases, with 12 bases sitting between them. DNA of the CDR3: TGCGCCAGCAGCTTGGAAGGGGCCCTTAACAATGAGCAGTTCTTC. Its translation: CASSLEGALNNEQFF.

The rearrangement uses TRBV24-1 and TRBJ2-3, with D hard to call. The CDR3 consists of 13 residues. V lost 2 bases, J lost 10 bases, and 12 bases lay in between. CDR1 KGHDR and CDR2 SFDVKD come from the germline V gene. The CDR3, as DNA: TGTGCCACCAGTGATTCGGGCAGGTTGGCGCAGTATTTT. As protein: CATSDSGRLAQYF.

This clonotype is categorized as medium-sized. V and J are TRBV7-2 and TRBJ2-5; TRBD1 agrees at 9 bases. CDR1 is SGHTA, CDR2 FQGNSA, per germline. V dropped 5 bases and J dropped 7; count of bases not matched to a gene: 11. This CDR3 spans 15 amino acids. CDR3 amino acids: CASSPLLGGQGTQYF. Written as DNA, the CDR3 is TGTGCCAGCAGCCCCCTATTAGGGGGACAGGGGACCCAGTACTTC.

The count of this clonotype is one. Sequence at one end of the junction differs from germline and may be a read error. The rearrangement links TRBV5-3 to TRBJ1-1; no clear D gene. TRBV5-3 belongs to the ORF category, with a function that is uncertain. The CDR3 is 14 amino acids. CDR3 region: CASSLEEGNTEAFF. DNA of the CDR3: TGTGCCAGCAGCTTGGAGGAGGGTAACACTGAAGCTTTCTTT.

The table lists this clonotype with a few counts. The J gene is TRBJ2-7, the V gene TRBV10-3, with D possibly TRBD1 on 5 matching bases. This CDR3 has 15 amino acids. V gave up 3 bases and J gave up 1 base, with 13 bases separating them. Per the germline V gene, CDR1 is ENHRY and CDR2 is SYGVKD. The CDR3 coding sequence is TGTGCCATCAGTGACCGGACACCAACTTCCTACGAGCAGTACTTC. This encodes CAISDRTPTSYEQYF.

This clonotype was picked up a small number of times. This chain joins TRBV4-1 and TRBJ2-5; a possible D gene is TRBD2 (6 bases). Germline-derived CDR1 and CDR2 are MGHRA and YSYEKL. This CDR3 spans 15 amino acids. V was shortened by 0 bases and J by 4 bases, with 12 bases between the two germline ends. CDR3 DNA sequence: TGCGCCAGCAGCCAAGAGGAGGGGCTGGGAGAGACCCAGTACTTC. Protein: CASSQEEGLGETQYF.

This rearrangement joins TRBV19 to TRBJ1-1; a possible D gene is TRBD1 (5 bases). Germline CDR1 reads LNHDA; CDR2 reads SQIVND (reference sequence). Trimming removed 5 bases from V and 7 bases from J, with 14 bases in between. CDR3 length equals 13 residues. The CDR3 DNA reads as TGTGCCAGTAGTGGCCGGGACGGACTTGAAGCTTTCTTT. Protein: CASSGRDGLEAFF.

The J gene is TRBJ2-7, the V gene TRBV7-8; D might be TRBD1 (6 bases). This CDR3 is 15 amino acids long. The V end lost 5 bases, the J end lost 5 bases, and 19 bases lay between the germline ends. The germline V gene has CDR1 SGHVS and CDR2 FQNEAQ. CDR3 DNA sequence: TGTGCCAGCAGCCCCCGTAAGGGGGTATGGGACGAGCAGTACGTC. It encodes CASSPRKGVWDEQYV.

This chain uses TRBV19 with TRBJ2-1; tentative D call: TRBD2 (7 bases). From germline, CDR1 is LNHDA and CDR2 SQIVND (reference sequence). Trimming removed 1 base at V and 7 bases at J, with 11 bases between. The CDR3 is made up of 14 amino acids. The CDR3 bases are TGTGCCAGTAGTATAGGGGGGGGCGTTAATGAGCAGTTCTTC. It codes for CASSIGGGVNEQFF.

This clonotype has only a few counts. The chain joins TRBV6-5 to TRBJ2-5; D is possibly TRBD1 (6 bases). This CDR3 comprises 15 residues. V was cut by 2 bases and J by 5 bases, with 15 bases left in between. Looked up from germline, CDR1 is MNHEY and CDR2 is SVGAGI. The DNA of the CDR3 is TGTGCCAGCAGTTACAGTACAGGGATAGGGGAGACCCAGTACTTC. The encoded protein is CASSYSTGIGETQYF.

This clonotype occurred many times. V usage is TRBV6-2 or TRBV6-3 and J usage is TRBJ2-1; D ambiguous. Germline-derived CDR1 and CDR2 are MNHEY and SVGEGT. The ends were cut back, 2 bases at V and 4 bases at J, with 6 bases in the middle. This CDR3 contains 13 residues. The CDR3 loop is CASSYGLYNEQFF. The CDR3 coding sequence is TGTGCCAGCAGTTACGGCCTTTACAATGAGCAGTTCTTC.

CDR3 amino acids: CASSEALGTGANQPQHF. CDR3 coding DNA: TGTGCCAGCAGTGAAGCGCTTGGGACAGGGGCCAATCAGCCCCAGCATTTT. V is TRBV2 and J is TRBJ1-5; 10 bases agree with TRBD1. The V segment lost 0 bases and the J segment 3 bases; nucleotides outside the gene matches: 5. Per germline, CDR1 SNHLY and CDR2 FYNNEI. The CDR3 is made up of 17 amino acids.

This clonotype was seen only a few times. This chain connects TRBV7-9 to TRBJ1-1; tentatively, D is TRBD1 (5 bases). Germline values: CDR1 SEHNR, CDR2 FQNEAQ (reference sequence). The CDR3 is 12 residues long. Between the trimmed V and J ends, which lost 7 bases and 5 bases, there was a span of 11 bases. CDR3 sequence: CASTLEGTEAFF. CDR3 nucleotides: TGTGCCAGCACCCTGGAGGGGACTGAAGCTTTCTTT.

At least ten counts were recorded for this clonotype. The junction and the germline gene differ at one end; a read error may be behind it. The J gene is TRBJ1-5, the V gene TRBV7-7; D remains unclear. In germline, CDR1 is SSHAT, CDR2 FNYEAQ (reference sequence). The CDR3 sequence is 13 residues long. CDR3 in amino acids: CASSLTLNQPQHF. The CDR3 DNA sequence: TGTGCTAGCAGCTTAACCCTCAATCAGCCCCAGCATTTT.

This clonotype has just a few counts. The chain recombines TRBV6-5 with TRBJ1-1, with unresolved D. The V gene's germline CDR1 is MNHEY and CDR2 SVGAGI. The V gene lost 6 bases and the J gene lost 4 bases, with 15 bases spanning the gap. This CDR3 comprises 14 residues. This CDR3 reads CASRLGATGTEAFF. The DNA of the CDR3 is TGTGCCAGCAGGCTCGGAGCGACGGGCACTGAAGCTTTCTTT.

This rearrangement joins TRBV3-1 to TRBJ1-3; 7 nucleotides match TRBD1. V lost 3 bases and J lost 4; bases outside the gene matches: 9. The germline V gene encodes CDR1 LGHDT and CDR2 YNNKEL (reference sequence). The length of the CDR3 is 16 residues. The CDR3 region is CASSHRTGKAGNTIYF. The DNA of the CDR3 is TGTGCCAGCAGCCATAGGACAGGAAAGGCAGGAAACACCATATATTTT.

This sequence joins TRBV2 and TRBJ1-1, with D unresolved. Germline values: CDR1 SNHLY, CDR2 FYNNEI. V dropped 2 bases and J dropped 5 bases, with 15 bases sitting between them. This CDR3 is built from 15 residues. The CDR3 region has the DNA TGTGCCAGCAGTGAATTTGCCCCGGCTAGGACTGAAGCTTTCTTT. Translated, it gives CASSEFAPARTEAFF.

The rearrangement links TRBV6-5 to TRBJ1-1, with 9 bases aligning to TRBD1. In germline, CDR1 is MNHEY, CDR2 SVGAGI. V lost 6 bases to trimming and J lost 6 bases; unmatched junction nucleotides: 11. This CDR3 region has 15 residues. As DNA, the CDR3 is TGTGCCAGCAGAGAAACAGGGGGCTGGGACTCTGAAGCTTTCTTT. Amino acid sequence: CASRETGGWDSEAFF.

In its sample, this clonotype was seen a few times. This chain joins TRBV19 and TRBJ1-1, with 8 bases aligning to TRBD1. The CDR3 contains 13 residues. Germline CDR1 and CDR2: LNHDA and SQIVND (reference sequence). After removal of 4 bases from V and 5 bases from J, the junction contained 3 bases not matched to a gene. The CDR3 DNA reads TGTGCCAGTAGTACAGGGGGCAGGACTGAAGCTTTCTTT. This sequence encodes CASSTGGRTEAFF.

This clonotype was observed many times. The V gene is TRBV19, the J gene TRBJ2-1; 11 bases fit TRBD2. The CDR3 covers 17 residues. The germline V gene has CDR1 LNHDA and CDR2 SQIVND (reference sequence). V gave up 2 bases and J gave up 0 bases; unmatched junction bases: 3. The CDR3: CASSILGLADSYNEQFF. DNA of the CDR3: TGTGCCAGTAGTATACTGGGACTAGCGGACTCCTACAATGAGCAGTTCTTC. Combining the CDR3 with reference TRBV19 and TRBJ2-1 gives the whole variable domain DGGITQSPKYLFRKEGQNVTLSCEQNLNHDAMYWYRQDPGQGLRLIYYSQIVNDFQKGDIAEGYSVSREKKESFPLTVTSAQKNPTAFYLCASSILGLADSYNEQFFGPGTRLTVL.